Shown below are 2 T cell receptor beta chains from a single sample sequenced in a study of cytomegalovirus exposure and HLA in healthy donors. The data were produced by immunoSEQ multiplex PCR, yet TCRdb's version contains in-frame clones alone and is incomplete. The sample has around 250,000 clones; 90% are singletons. Material: PBMCs. The receptors were gathered from a woman in her twenties or thirties in good health and CMV-seronegative.

The J gene is TRBJ2-1, the V gene TRBV29-1; D ambiguous. The germline V and J ends were trimmed by 1 base and 8 bases, with 12 bases remaining between them. CDR3 size: 13 residues. Germline V gene data show CDR1 as SQVTM and CDR2 as ANQGSEA. The CDR3 here is CSVEAEFFDEQFF. The CDR3 coding sequence is TGCAGCGTTGAAGCTGAGTTTTTCGATGAGCAGTTCTTC.

The chain carries TRBV19 and TRBJ2-3; D is unclear. Germline CDR1 and CDR2: LNHDA and SQIVND (reference sequence). CDR3 length: 13 residues. V was pared by 3 bases and J by 4 bases, with 8 bases between. The CDR3 reads CASSIMVSDTQYF. CDR3 sequence (DNA): TGTGCCAGTAGTATTATGGTGTCAGATACGCAGTATTTT.